Included here is one T cell receptor beta chain sequence, with context. The protocol was immunoSEQ multiplex PCR, while the TCRdb copy is restricted to in-frame clones and leaves out a portion. The repertoire has about 540,000 clones, approximately 78% of them found once; the top ten carry about 0.014%. This entry belongs to a study of shared T cell receptors in the human thymus. Germline V CDR1 and CDR2: LNHDA, SQIVND (reference sequence). The CDR3 loop spans 14 amino acids. These data were also filed under a second study, of human thymus T cells. That source notes: The people who donated were healthy Finnish babies having corrective surgery for congenital heart defects. Corrective cardiac operations yielded the resected thymus tissue. Thymic and blood repertoires appeared to show biased V and J gene usage.

Sequencing input: thymocytes. The chain is built from TRBV19 and TRBJ2-1; D possibly corresponds to TRBD1 (5 bases). The clonotype comes from a boy under two years old with a congenital heart defect. DNA for the CDR3: TGTGCTACTAAGGGGTCGGTGGGGTACAATGAGCAGTTCTTC. Its translation: CATKGSVGYNEQFF.